Below, one TCR beta chain is given with its context. The data stem from a study of blood T cell repertoires in COVID-19. Trimming pared 0 bases from V and 0 bases from J, leaving 5 bases between. The length of the CDR3 is 14 residues. In germline, CDR1 is MNHEY, CDR2 SVGAGI. The data were produced by immunoSEQ multiplex PCR, yet TCRdb's version contains in-frame clones alone and is incomplete. The sample consists of 350,000 to 550,000 clones, 85% to 90% of them appearing once. This TCR derives from a young man who had recovered from COVID-19. This chain links TRBV6-5 with TRBJ1-1, with D hard to call. The sequenced sample consisted of PBMCs or T cells enriched from blood (not recorded which). The CDR3 DNA sequence: TGTGCCAGCAGTTACTCGAGTCTGAACACTGAAGCTTTCTTT. Translating it yields CASSYSSLNTEAFF.